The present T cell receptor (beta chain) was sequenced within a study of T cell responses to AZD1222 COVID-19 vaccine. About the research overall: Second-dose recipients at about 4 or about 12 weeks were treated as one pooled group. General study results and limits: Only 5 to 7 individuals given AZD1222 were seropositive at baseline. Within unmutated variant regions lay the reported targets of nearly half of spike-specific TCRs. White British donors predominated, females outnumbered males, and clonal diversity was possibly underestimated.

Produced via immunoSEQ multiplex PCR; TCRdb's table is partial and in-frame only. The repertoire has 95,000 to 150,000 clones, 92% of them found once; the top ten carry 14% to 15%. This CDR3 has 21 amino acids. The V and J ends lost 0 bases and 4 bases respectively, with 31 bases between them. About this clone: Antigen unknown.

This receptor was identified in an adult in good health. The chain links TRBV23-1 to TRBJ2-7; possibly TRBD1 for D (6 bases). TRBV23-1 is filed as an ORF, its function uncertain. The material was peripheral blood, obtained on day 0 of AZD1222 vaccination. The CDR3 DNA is TGCGCCAGCAGTCAATCGCGAAACCAGAAATCCACAGGGATTTTTTGGTACGAGCAGTACTTC. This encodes CASSQSRNQKSTGIFWYEQYF.